This T cell receptor (beta chain) was obtained from a study of T cell repertoires in cytomegalovirus infection. TCRdb re-derived calls from the reads in MiXCR, one entry per CDR3 protein. The sample carries about 360,000 distinct CDR3 sequences, less than 20% recorded once. With 1 base removed from V and 0 bases from J, the gap between germline ends came to 5 bases. CDR1 and CDR2 (germline): SGHTA, FQGNSA. There are 14 residues in the CDR3. The specimen sequenced was PBMCs. The chain recombines TRBV7-2 with TRBJ2-3; D remains unclear. The receptor's source is a human donor in good health (CMV status not recorded). Some clones in this sample may be carry-over from other donors' samples. CDR3 nucleotides: TGTGCCAGCAGCTTAGAAGTTAGCACAGATACGCAGTATTTT. Translating gives CASSLEVSTDTQYF.